Presented here are 23 T cell receptor beta chains from one specimen sequenced in a study of T cells after posttransplantation cyclophosphamide. Using immunoSEQ multiplex PCR, the repertoire was profiled, and TCRdb retains in-frame clones only, with some absent. The sample lists 20,000 to 25,000 clones; around 89% were seen once. Sampled 1 year posttransplant, controls received myeloablative marrow transplants, methotrexate and a calcineurin inhibitor. This specimen was PBMCs, taken just over 350 days after allogeneic stem cell transplant with calcineurin inhibitor and methotrexate. These receptors all stem from a female patient in her 30s who received an allogeneic stem cell transplant from an unrelated donor, was CMV-positive, and had acute and chronic GVHD. Some T cells may be graft donor cells.

This chain connects TRBV7-6 to TRBJ2-1; the match to TRBD2 covers 10 bases. CDR3 length: 16 residues. The junction had 5 bases not matched to a gene; V was cut back by 3 bases and J by 3 bases. The V gene's germline CDR1 is SGHVS and CDR2 FNYEAQ. In DNA, the CDR3 is TGTGCCAGCAGCTTCAGCGGGAGGGGTAACTACAATGAGCAGTTCTTC. Residues: CASSFSGRGNYNEQFF.

This clone was counted a single time. V gene TRBV29-1 combines with J gene TRBJ2-7; 11 bases map to TRBD2. Trimming removed 3 bases from V and 3 bases from J; junction bases left unmatched: 4. The CDR3 sequence is 14 residues long. Germline assignment: CDR1 SQVTM and CDR2 ANQGSEA. The DNA of the CDR3 is TGCAGCGTTGAGTCGGGGACTAGCGGCTACGAGCAGTACTTC. Its translation is CSVESGTSGYEQYF.

The J gene is TRBJ1-4, the V gene TRBV4-3; 8 bases match TRBD1. The CDR3 length is 15 residues. Germline lookup yields CDR1 LGHNA and CDR2 YSLEER. Trimming removed 0 bases from V and 7 bases from J; junction bases left unmatched: 4. CDR3 nucleotides: TGCGCCAGCAGCCAAGAGCAGGGGGCGACTGAAAAACTGTTTTTT. Amino acid sequence: CASSQEQGATEKLFF.

The chain links TRBV6-5 to TRBJ2-1; 9 nucleotides agree with TRBD2. The CDR3 covers 15 residues. CDR1 is MNHEY, CDR2 SVGAGI, per germline. After removal of 2 bases from V and 8 bases from J, the junction contained 7 bases not matched to a gene. The CDR3 sequence: CASSYRASGEDEQFF. The DNA for the CDR3 is TGTGCCAGCAGTTACCGGGCTAGCGGGGAGGATGAGCAGTTCTTC.

V gene TRBV5-1 combines with J gene TRBJ1-6; D possibly corresponds to TRBD1 (6 bases). The CDR3 extends over 15 amino acids. V gave up 0 bases and J gave up 13 bases, with 17 bases separating them. The germline V gene encodes CDR1 SGHRS and CDR2 YFSETQ. Here the CDR3 reads CASSLAGDTIYPLHF. Written as DNA, the CDR3 is TGCGCCAGCAGCTTGGCCGGGGACACGATTTATCCCCTCCACTTT.

The chain uses TRBV6-1 and TRBJ2-7; 8 bases line up with TRBD1. CDR1 and CDR2 from the germline V gene are MNHNS and SASEGT. V lost 4 bases and J lost 5; bases outside the gene matches: 7. The CDR3 runs to 14 residues. This CDR3 reads CASSVRQTGDEQYF. In DNA, the CDR3 is TGTGCCAGCAGTGTCCGTCAGACAGGGGACGAGCAGTACTTC.

The chain combines TRBV18 with TRBJ1-1, with a tentative D call TRBD1 (6 bases). This CDR3 is built from 11 residues. Germline lookup yields CDR1 KGHSH and CDR2 LQKENI. V lost 2 bases and J lost 8, with 6 bases in between. CDR3 loop: CASSPRGEAFF. In DNA, the CDR3 is TGTGCCAGCTCACCAAGGGGGGAAGCTTTCTTT.

The J gene is TRBJ1-5, the V gene TRBV23-1; 7 bases line up with TRBD1. TRBV23-1 has ORF status, its function being uncertain. The CDR3 runs 14 residues. The V and J ends lost 7 bases and 1 base, in that order; junction bases with no gene match: 4. CDR3 loop: CASMGQPSNQPQHF. The CDR3 coding sequence is TGCGCCAGCATGGGACAGCCAAGCAATCAGCCCCAGCATTTT.

This chain links TRBV7-9 with TRBJ1-6, with 8 bases aligning to TRBD1. CDR3 size: 16 residues. CDR1 is SEHNR and CDR2 is FQNEAQ in the germline V gene (reference sequence). J was trimmed by 5 bases and V by 3 bases; bases with no gene match: 6. Here the CDR3 DNA reads TGTGCCAGCAGCTTGAGGACAGGGCGGAATAATTCACCCCTCCACTTT. This translates into CASSLRTGRNNSPLHF.

The rearrangement links TRBV11-2 to TRBJ1-1; 7 nucleotides align to TRBD1. Germline CDR1 SGHAT, CDR2 FQNNGV. The CDR3 extends over 13 amino acids. Trimming at V came to 5 bases and at J to 8 bases, leaving 8 bases not matched to a gene. CDR3 in DNA: TGTGCCAGCAGCACAGGGGTAGGACAGGAAGCTTTCTTT. Encoded protein: CASSTGVGQEAFF.

In this sample, this clone turned up a few times. The chain links TRBV19 to TRBJ1-4; the match to TRBD1 covers 9 bases. The ends lost 6 bases at V and 5 bases at J; junction bases unmatched: 4. The CDR3 length is 14 residues. Germline loops: CDR1 LNHDA, CDR2 SQIVND (reference sequence). The CDR3: CASSFDRGNEKLFF. The CDR3 DNA reads TGTGCCAGTAGCTTCGACAGGGGGAATGAAAAACTGTTTTTT.

The chain carries TRBV25-1 and TRBJ1-1; D gene uncertain. The germline V and J ends were trimmed by 3 bases and 2 bases, with 16 bases remaining between them. The CDR3 extends over 16 amino acids. Germline V gene lookup returns CDR1 MGHDK and CDR2 SYGVNS. CDR3 DNA sequence: TGTGCCAGCAGTGATCGAAGGAGGGTCTCCAACACTGAAGCTTTCTTT. It specifies CASSDRRRVSNTEAFF.

Comment on this clone: The junction differs from germline at one of its ends, possibly a read error. Other DNA sequences in the sample encode the same CDR3. The rearrangement uses TRBV19 and TRBJ1-1; D possibly corresponds to TRBD1 (6 bases). The germline V gene has CDR1 LNHDA and CDR2 SQIVND (reference sequence). This CDR3 has 17 amino acids. CDR3 sequence (DNA): TGTGCCAGTAGTATTGCCGTGGACAGTCAAGTCGAGACTGAGGCTTTCTTT. This gives the protein CASSIAVDSQVETEAFF.

The V call is TRBV10-1, the J call TRBJ2-3; D perhaps matches TRBD1 (6 bases). V was trimmed by 5 bases and J by 2 bases, leaving 11 bases between them. The CDR3 covers 14 residues. Germline-derived CDR1 and CDR2 are WNHNN and SYGVQD (reference sequence). CDR3 protein: CASSTGLTTDTQYF. The DNA of the CDR3 is TGCGCCAGCAGTACAGGGTTAACCACAGATACGCAGTATTTT.

V gene TRBV6-6 combines with J gene TRBJ2-4, with a tentative D call TRBD2 (6 bases). The V gene's germline CDR1 is MNHNY and CDR2 SVGAGI (reference sequence). Trimming pared 2 bases from V and 7 bases from J, leaving 18 bases between. The CDR3 extends over 16 amino acids. CDR3 nucleotides: TGTGCCAGCAGTTACACGGGGGTCGGATCGGGGAACATTCAGTACTTC. Translation gives CASSYTGVGSGNIQYF.

The chain joins TRBV14 to TRBJ2-7; TRBD1 agrees at 8 bases. After removal of 0 bases from V and 7 bases from J, the junction contained 11 bases not matched to a gene. From germline, CDR1 is SGHDN and CDR2 FVKESK. This CDR3 comprises 16 residues. CDR3 DNA sequence: TGTGCCAGCAGCCAAGATGGCTGGACAGGGTATTGGGAGCAGTACTTC. This encodes CASSQDGWTGYWEQYF.

This chain uses TRBV11-2 with TRBJ1-1; D gene uncertain. V was trimmed by 3 bases and J by 6 bases, leaving 11 bases between them. The germline CDR1 and CDR2 sequences are SGHAT and FQNNGV. The CDR3 totals 13 residues. The CDR3 spells CASSFQVLAEAFF. The DNA for the CDR3 is TGTGCCAGCAGCTTCCAGGTACTGGCTGAAGCTTTCTTT.

The V and J genes are TRBV6-1 and TRBJ1-1; 11 bases align to TRBD1. This CDR3 contains 14 residues. With V trimmed by 3 bases and J by 5 bases, 2 bases remained unmatched. The germline CDR1 and CDR2 sequences are MNHNS and SASEGT. The CDR3 DNA reads TGTGCCAGCAGTGACGGACAGGGGGCAACTGAAGCTTTCTTT. This sequence encodes CASSDGQGATEAFF.

The chain is built from TRBV5-4 and TRBJ2-1, with D possibly TRBD2 on 5 matching bases. Germline assignment: CDR1 SGHNT and CDR2 YYREEE (reference sequence). The germline V and J ends were trimmed by 2 bases and 3 bases, with 12 bases remaining between them. The CDR3 loop spans 15 amino acids. The CDR3 coding sequence is TGTGCCAGCAGCTTAAACATCGGGATCTACAATGAGCAGTTCTTC. This encodes CASSLNIGIYNEQFF.

The V and J genes are TRBV7-9 and TRBJ1-1; D is unresolved. CDR1 and CDR2 (germline): SEHNR, FQNEAQ (reference sequence). CDR3 length: 12 residues. The V and J ends lost 1 base and 12 bases respectively, with 12 bases between them. CDR3 DNA sequence: TGTGCCAGCAGCTTAGTGGAGATTCGGACTTTCTTT. The encoded protein is CASSLVEIRTFF.

This chain uses TRBV5-1 with TRBJ2-5; 10 bases agree with TRBD2. After removal of 3 bases from V and 5 bases from J, the junction contained 10 bases not matched to a gene. Germline values: CDR1 SGHRS, CDR2 YFSETQ. The CDR3 consists of 16 residues. The DNA of the CDR3 is TGCGCCAGCAGCTCCCAAGCGGGAGGGCCCTCGGAGACCCAGTACTTC. Translated, it gives CASSSQAGGPSETQYF.

The chain recombines TRBV27 with TRBJ1-5, with TRBD1 as a possible D gene (5 bases). Trimming stripped 4 bases from V and 2 bases from J, with 15 bases between. CDR3 length equals 16 residues. Germline-derived CDR1 and CDR2 are MNHEY and SMNVEV (reference sequence). The CDR3: CASSYWGGGGNQPQHF. The CDR3 region has the DNA TGTGCCAGCAGTTATTGGGGGGGTGGAGGCAATCAGCCCCAGCATTTT.

The CDR3, as DNA: TGTGCCAGCAGTCCCGGGACAGGGTTGTACAATGAGCAGTTCTTC. Translation gives CASSPGTGLYNEQFF. The rearrangement uses TRBV27 and TRBJ2-1; 9 bases agree with TRBD1. V lost 5 bases, J lost 4 bases, and 6 bases stayed unmatched. Germline CDR1 MNHEY, CDR2 SMNVEV (reference sequence). The CDR3 consists of 15 residues.